This TCR beta chain originates from a study of regulatory T cells in long-lasting Graves disease. Background on the study: Graves' patients who were just diagnosed had used antithyroid drugs for under 3 months.

This clonotype has a count of ten or more. Germline values: CDR1 SNHLY, CDR2 FYNNEI. V was trimmed by 4 bases and J by 8 bases, leaving 11 bases between them. The CDR3 has 13 residues. Arm-PCR of CDR3 regions and iRepertoire HTBI primers were used to build TCR beta libraries. TCRdb re-analysed the multiplex PCR reads in MiXCR, keeping a single row per CDR3 protein. This table has hundreds of thousands of distinct CDR3 sequences, 16% appearing once. The time point denotes: newly diagnosed GD, antithyroid drugs for less than 3 months. With RNA extracted from PBMCs as input, the TCR library was made. These sequences were also reported in another study, on T cells in Graves' hyperthyroidism and ophthalmopathy. From that paper: TCR CDR3 underwent first-round RT-PCR with the HTBI primer set.

The source of this sequence is a man aged 40-49 years with Graves disease. The rearrangement links TRBV2 to TRBJ1-4; tentatively, D is TRBD1 (5 bases). Sequencing used peripheral blood mononuclear cells (PBMCs), obtained at new diagnosis, from a patient treated with antithyroid drugs. For the CDR3, the DNA is TGTGCCAGCAGTGCTGGGGACGGGGAAAAACTGTTTTTT. Translation: CASSAGDGEKLFF. Drawing the rest from reference TRBV2 and TRBJ1-4, the complete variable domain is EPEVTQTPSHQVTQMGQEVILRCVPISNHLYFYWYRQILGQKVEFLVSFYNNEISEKSEIFDDQFSVERPDGSNFTLKIRSTKLEDSAMYFCASSAGDGEKLFFGSGTQLSVL.